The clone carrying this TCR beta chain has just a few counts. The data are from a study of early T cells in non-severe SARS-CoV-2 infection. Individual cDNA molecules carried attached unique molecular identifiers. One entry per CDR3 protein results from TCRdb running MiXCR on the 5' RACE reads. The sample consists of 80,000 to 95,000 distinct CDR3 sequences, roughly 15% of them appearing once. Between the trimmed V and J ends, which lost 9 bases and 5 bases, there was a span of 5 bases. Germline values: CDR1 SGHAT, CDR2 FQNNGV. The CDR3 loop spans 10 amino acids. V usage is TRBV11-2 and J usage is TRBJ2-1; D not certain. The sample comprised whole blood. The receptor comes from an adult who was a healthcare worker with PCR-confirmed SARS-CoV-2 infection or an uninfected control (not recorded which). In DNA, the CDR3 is TGTGCCAGTGAGGACAATGAGCAGTTCTTC. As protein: CASEDNEQFF.